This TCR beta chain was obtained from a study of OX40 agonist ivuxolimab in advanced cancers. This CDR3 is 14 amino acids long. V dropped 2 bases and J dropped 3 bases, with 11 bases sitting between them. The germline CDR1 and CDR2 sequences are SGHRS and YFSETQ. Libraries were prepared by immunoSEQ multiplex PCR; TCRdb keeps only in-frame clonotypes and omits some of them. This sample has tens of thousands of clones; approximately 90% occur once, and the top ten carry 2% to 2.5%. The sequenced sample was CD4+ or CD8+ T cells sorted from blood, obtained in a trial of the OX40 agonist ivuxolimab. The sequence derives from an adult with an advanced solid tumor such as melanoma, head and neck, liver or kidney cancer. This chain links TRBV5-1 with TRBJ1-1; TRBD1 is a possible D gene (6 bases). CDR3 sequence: CASSFGQLHTEAFF. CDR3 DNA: TGCGCCAGCAGCTTCGGACAGCTCCACACTGAAGCTTTCTTT.